This TCR beta chain stems from a study of blood T cells in healthy people across ages. General study findings and limits: While age rose, TCR beta diversity per million T cells dropped in a roughly linear way.

With 2 bases removed from V and 4 bases from J, the gap between germline ends came to 5 bases. There are 11 residues in the CDR3. CDR1 and CDR2 (germline): SQVTM, ANQGSEA. PCR was performed a second time for about 7 to 12 cycles using a sample-barcoded 5' primer and a J-beta primer mix. TCRdb processed the 5' RACE reads anew with MiXCR; each CDR3 protein has one entry. This sample has around 1,900,000 distinct CDR3 sequences, with roughly two fifths found just once. This clonotype has ten or more counts. The antigen is unknown. The sequenced sample was blood. The rearrangement uses TRBV29-1 and TRBJ1-1; D remains unclear. This clonotype originated in a human donor in good health. The CDR3, as DNA: TGCAGCGTTGAATTAGGCACTGAAGCTTTCTTT. Its protein is CSVELGTEAFF.